The present T cell receptor beta chain was sequenced within a study of blood T cell repertoires in COVID-19. This clone was found a few times. V lost 4 bases, J lost 6 bases, and 4 bases stayed unmatched. Germline CDR1 and CDR2: SGHKS and YYEKEE (reference sequence). There are 13 residues in the CDR3. Original analysis: Estimation of nucleated cell counts was performed using reference gene primer amplification. The repertoire was sequenced with immunoSEQ multiplex PCR; TCRdb's copy has only in-frame clones and lacks some. V and J calls and clone size are those listed in that table; D and trimming were worked out from the DNA. Here the sample spans around 98,000 clones, roughly 83% being singletons.

Sequences were obtained from peripheral blood. This sequence was found in a woman aged 55 to 70 with acute or convalescent COVID-19. This sequence joins TRBV5-5 and TRBJ2-5; 9 nucleotides agree with TRBD1. The CDR3 protein is CASSRDRVQTQYF. In nucleotides, the CDR3 is TGTGCCAGCAGCCGGGACAGGGTACAGACCCAGTACTTC.